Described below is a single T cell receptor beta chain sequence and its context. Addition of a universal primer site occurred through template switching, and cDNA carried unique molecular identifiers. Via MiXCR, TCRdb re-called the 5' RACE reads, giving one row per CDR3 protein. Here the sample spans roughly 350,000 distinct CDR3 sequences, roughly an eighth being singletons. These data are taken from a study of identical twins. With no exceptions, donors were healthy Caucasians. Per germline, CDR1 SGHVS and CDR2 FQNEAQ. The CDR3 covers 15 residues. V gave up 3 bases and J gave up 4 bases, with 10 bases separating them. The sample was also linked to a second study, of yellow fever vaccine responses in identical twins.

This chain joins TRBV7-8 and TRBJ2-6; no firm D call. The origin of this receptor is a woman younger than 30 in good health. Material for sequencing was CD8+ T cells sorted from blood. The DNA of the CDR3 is TGTGCCAGCAGCTTTTTGGTGATCGGGGCCAACGTCCTGACTTTC. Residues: CASSFLVIGANVLTF.